This paragraph reports one TCR beta chain. This may stem from a read error, because a much larger clone lies one nucleotide away. These data belong to a study of Graves' ophthalmopathy and Graves' hyperthyroidism. Amplified material comprised TCR beta CDR3 regions derived from RNA transcripts. Following a first-round RT-PCR that used HTBI primers, a second-round multiplex PCR was carried out. A single record per CDR3 protein comes from TCRdb applying MiXCR to the multiplex PCR reads. This repertoire shows about 1.2 million distinct CDR3 sequences, 35% to 45% found once; its top ten account for 8.5% to 14%. Input material: peripheral blood or thyroid tissue (not recorded which). The clonotype comes from an adult man with Graves' hyperthyroidism.

The CDR3 here is CASKQGDRGQETQYF. For the CDR3, the DNA is TGTGCCAGCAAACAAGGGGATAGGGGCCAAGAGACCCAGTACTTC. The J gene is TRBJ2-5, the V gene TRBV2, with D maybe TRBD1 (5 bases). This CDR3 region has 15 residues. V was pared by 7 bases and J by 1 base, with 16 bases between. CDR1 is SNHLY, CDR2 FYNNEI, per germline.